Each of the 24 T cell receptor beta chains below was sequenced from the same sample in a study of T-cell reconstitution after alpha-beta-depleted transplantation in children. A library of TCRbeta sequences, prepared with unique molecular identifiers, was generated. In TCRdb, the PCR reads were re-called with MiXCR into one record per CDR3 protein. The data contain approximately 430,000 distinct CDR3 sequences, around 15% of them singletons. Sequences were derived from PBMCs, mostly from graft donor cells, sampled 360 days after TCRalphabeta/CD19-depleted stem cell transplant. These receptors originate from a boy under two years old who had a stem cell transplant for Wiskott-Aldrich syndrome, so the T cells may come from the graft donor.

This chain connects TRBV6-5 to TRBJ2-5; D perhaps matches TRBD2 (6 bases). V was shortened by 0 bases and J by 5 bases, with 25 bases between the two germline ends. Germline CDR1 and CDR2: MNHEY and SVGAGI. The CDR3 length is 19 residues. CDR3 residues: CASSYSYGGGRDREETQYF. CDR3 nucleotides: TGTGCCAGCAGTTACTCGTACGGGGGTGGGCGGGATAGGGAGGAGACCCAGTACTTC.

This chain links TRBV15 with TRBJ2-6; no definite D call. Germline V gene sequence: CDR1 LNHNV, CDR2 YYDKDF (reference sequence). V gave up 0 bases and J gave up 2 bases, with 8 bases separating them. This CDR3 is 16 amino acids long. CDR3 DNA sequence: TGTGCCACCAGCAGAGATCTGATTCCTGGGGCCAACGTCCTGACTTTC. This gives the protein CATSRDLIPGANVLTF.

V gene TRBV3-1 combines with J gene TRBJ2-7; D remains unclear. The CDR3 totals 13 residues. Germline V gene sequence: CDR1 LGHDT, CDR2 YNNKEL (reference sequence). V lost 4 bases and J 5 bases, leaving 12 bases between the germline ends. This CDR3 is CASSRRARDEQYF. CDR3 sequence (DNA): TGTGCCAGCAGCCGCCGCGCCCGGGACGAGCAGTACTTC.

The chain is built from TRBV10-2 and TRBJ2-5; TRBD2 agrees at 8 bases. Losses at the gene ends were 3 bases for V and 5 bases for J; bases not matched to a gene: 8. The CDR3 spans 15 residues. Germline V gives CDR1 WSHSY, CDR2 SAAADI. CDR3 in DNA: TGCGCCAGCAGTGACCCGGGACTAGGATGGGAGACCCAGTACTTC. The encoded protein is CASSDPGLGWETQYF.

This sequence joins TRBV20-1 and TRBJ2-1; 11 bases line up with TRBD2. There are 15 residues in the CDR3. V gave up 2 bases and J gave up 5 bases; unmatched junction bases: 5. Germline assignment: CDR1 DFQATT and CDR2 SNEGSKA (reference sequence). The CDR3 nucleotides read TGCAGTGCTAGATCCCTAGCGGGGGGTAACAATGAGCAGTTCTTC. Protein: CSARSLAGGNNEQFF.

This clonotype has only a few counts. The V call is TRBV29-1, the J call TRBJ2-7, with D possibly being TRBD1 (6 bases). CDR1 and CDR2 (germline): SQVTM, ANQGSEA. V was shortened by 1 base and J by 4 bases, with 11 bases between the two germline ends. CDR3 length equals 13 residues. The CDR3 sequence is CSVEAGARYEQYF. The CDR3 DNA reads TGCAGCGTTGAAGCAGGGGCTAGGTACGAGCAGTACTTC.

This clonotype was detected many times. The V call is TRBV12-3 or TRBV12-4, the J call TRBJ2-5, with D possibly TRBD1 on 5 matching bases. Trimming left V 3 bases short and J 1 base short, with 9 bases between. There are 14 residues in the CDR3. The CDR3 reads CASSFRQIQETQYF. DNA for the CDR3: TGTGCCAGCAGTTTTAGACAGATCCAAGAGACCCAGTACTTC.

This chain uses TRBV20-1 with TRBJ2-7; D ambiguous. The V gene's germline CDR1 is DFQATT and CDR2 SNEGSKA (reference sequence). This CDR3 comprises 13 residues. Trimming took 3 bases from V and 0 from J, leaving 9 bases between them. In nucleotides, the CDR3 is TGCAGTGCTAGGTTTCCTAACTCCTACGAGCAGTACTTC. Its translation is CSARFPNSYEQYF.

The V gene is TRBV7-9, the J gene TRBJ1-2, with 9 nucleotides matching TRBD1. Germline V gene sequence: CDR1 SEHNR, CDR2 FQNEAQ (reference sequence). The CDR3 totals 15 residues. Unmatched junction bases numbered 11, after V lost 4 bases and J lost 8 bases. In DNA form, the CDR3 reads TGTGCCAGCAGCTACGCCGGGACAGGGCCTAAGGGCTACACCTTC. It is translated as CASSYAGTGPKGYTF.

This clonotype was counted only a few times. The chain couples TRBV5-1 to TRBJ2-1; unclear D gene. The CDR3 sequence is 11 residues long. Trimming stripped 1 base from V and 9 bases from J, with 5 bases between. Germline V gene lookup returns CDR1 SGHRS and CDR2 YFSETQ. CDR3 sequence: CASSLSTEQFF. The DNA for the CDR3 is TGCGCCAGCAGCTTGAGCACTGAGCAGTTCTTC.

Written as DNA, the CDR3 is TGTGCCAGCAGCTTATTGGGGACTTTCGGGTACAATGAGCAGTTCTTC. Translation: CASSLLGTFGYNEQFF. V and J are TRBV7-2 and TRBJ2-1; D perhaps matches TRBD2 (6 bases). Looked up from germline, CDR1 is SGHTA and CDR2 is FQGNSA. The CDR3 extends over 16 amino acids. V lost 2 bases and J 4 bases, leaving 15 bases between the germline ends.

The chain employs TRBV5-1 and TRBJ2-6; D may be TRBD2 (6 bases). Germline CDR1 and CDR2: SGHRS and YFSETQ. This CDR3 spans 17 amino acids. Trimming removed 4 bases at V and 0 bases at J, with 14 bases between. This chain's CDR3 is CASSGWDGSSGANVLTF. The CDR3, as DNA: TGCGCCAGCAGCGGATGGGACGGGAGCTCTGGGGCCAACGTCCTGACTTTC.

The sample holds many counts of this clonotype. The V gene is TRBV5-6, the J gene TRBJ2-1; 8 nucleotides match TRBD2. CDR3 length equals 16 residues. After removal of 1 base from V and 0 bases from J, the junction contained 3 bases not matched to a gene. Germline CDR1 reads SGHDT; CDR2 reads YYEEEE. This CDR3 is CASSLIAGGSYNEQFF. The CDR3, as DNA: TGTGCCAGCAGCTTGATCGCGGGGGGCTCCTACAATGAGCAGTTCTTC. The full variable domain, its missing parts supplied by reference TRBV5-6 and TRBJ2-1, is DAGVTQSPTHLIKTRGQQVTLRCSPKSGHDTVSWYQQALGQGPQFIFQYYEEEERQRGNFPDRFSGHQFPNYSSELNVNALLLGDSALYLCASSLIAGGSYNEQFFGPGTRLTVL.

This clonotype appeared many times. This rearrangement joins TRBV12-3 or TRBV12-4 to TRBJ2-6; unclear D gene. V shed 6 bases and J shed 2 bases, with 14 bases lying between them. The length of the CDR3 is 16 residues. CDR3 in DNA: TGTGCCAGCAGCCCAGGTCTATGGACTGGGGCCAACGTCCTGACTTTC. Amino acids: CASSPGLWTGANVLTF.

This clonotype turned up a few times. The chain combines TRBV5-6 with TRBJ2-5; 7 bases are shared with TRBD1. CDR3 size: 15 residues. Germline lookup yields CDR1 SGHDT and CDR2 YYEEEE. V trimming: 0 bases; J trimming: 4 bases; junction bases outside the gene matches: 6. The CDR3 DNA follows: TGTGCCAGCAGCTTGGGATGGACAGGTTCAGAGACCCAGTACTTC. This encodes CASSLGWTGSETQYF.

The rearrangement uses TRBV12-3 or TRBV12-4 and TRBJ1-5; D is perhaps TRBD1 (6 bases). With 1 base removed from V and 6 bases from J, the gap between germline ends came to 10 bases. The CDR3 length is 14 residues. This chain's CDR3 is CASSLGQESQPQHF. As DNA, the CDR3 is TGTGCCAGCAGTTTAGGACAGGAAAGTCAGCCCCAGCATTTT.

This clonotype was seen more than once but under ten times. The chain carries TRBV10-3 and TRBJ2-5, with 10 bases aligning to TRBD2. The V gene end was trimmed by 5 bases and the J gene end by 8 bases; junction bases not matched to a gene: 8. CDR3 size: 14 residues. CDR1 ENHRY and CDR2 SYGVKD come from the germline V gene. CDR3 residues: CAISSLAGVDTQYF. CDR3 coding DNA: TGTGCCATCAGTTCCCTAGCGGGAGTTGACACCCAGTACTTC.

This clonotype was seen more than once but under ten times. The CDR3 nucleotides are TGTGCCAGCAGTCCGGACAGCAGCTCCTACAATGAGCAGTTCTTC. Translation: CASSPDSSSYNEQFF. The chain joins TRBV7-2 to TRBJ2-1, with D possibly TRBD1 on 6 matching bases. Deletions cut 6 bases from V and 0 bases from J, with 12 bases between. CDR1 and CDR2 from the germline V gene are SGHTA and FQGNSA. There are 15 residues in the CDR3. Combining the CDR3 with reference TRBV7-2 and TRBJ2-1 gives the whole variable domain GAGVSQSPSNKVTEKGKDVELRCDPISGHTALYWYRQSLGQGLEFLIYFQGNSAPDKSGLPSDRFSAERTGGSVSTLTIQRTQQEDSAVYLCASSPDSSSYNEQFFGPGTRLTVL.

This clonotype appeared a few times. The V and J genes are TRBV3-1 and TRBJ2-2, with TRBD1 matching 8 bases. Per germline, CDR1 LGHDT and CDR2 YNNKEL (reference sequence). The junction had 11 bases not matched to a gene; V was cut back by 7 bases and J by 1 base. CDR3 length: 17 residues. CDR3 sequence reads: CASTQATGTGNTGELFF. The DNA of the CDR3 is TGTGCCAGCACCCAGGCTACCGGGACAGGGAACACCGGGGAGCTGTTTTTT.

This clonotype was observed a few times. As DNA, the CDR3 is TGTGCCACCAGTAGGACAGGGCATGAGCAGTTCTTC. It encodes CATSRTGHEQFF. The V gene is TRBV24-1, the J gene TRBJ2-1, with TRBD1 matching over 8 bases. CDR3 length: 12 amino acids. The V gene's germline CDR1 is KGHDR and CDR2 SFDVKD. With 6 bases clipped from V and 8 bases from J, the junction kept 2 bases outside the gene matches.

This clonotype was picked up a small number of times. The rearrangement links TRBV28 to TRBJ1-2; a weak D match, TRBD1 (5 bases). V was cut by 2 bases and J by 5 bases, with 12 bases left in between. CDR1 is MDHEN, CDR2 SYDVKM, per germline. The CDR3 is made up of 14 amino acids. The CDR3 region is CASSLGQGGYGYTF. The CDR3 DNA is TGTGCCAGCAGTTTAGGTCAGGGAGGTTATGGCTACACCTTC.

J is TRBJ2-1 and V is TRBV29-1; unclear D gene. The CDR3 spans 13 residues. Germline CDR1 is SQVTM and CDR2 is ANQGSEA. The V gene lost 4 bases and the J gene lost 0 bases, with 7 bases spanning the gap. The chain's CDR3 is CSVVARSYNEQFF. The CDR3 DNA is TGCAGCGTTGTAGCCCGCTCCTACAATGAGCAGTTCTTC.

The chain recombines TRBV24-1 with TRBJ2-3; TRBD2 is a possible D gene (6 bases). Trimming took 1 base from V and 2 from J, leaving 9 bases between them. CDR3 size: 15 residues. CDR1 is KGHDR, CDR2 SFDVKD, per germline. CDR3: CATSDFRGSTDTQYF. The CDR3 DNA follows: TGTGCCACCAGTGATTTCCGGGGGTCCACAGATACGCAGTATTTT.

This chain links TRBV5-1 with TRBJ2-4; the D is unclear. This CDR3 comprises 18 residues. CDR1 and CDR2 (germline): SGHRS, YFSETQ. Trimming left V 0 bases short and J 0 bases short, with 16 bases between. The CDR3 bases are TGCGCCAGCAGCTTGGAGGGAAGTAGGCTACTAGCCAAAAACATTCAGTACTTC. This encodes CASSLEGSRLLAKNIQYF.